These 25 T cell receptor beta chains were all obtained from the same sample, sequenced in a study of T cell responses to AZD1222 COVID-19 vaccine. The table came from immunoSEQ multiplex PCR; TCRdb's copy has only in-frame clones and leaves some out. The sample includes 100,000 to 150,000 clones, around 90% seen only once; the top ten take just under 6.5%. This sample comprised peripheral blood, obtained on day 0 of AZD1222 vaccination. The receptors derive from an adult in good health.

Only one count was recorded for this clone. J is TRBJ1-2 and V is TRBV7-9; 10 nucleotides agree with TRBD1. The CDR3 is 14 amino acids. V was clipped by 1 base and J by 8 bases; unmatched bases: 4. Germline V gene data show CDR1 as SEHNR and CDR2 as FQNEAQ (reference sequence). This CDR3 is CASSLGDRGRGYTF. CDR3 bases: TGTGCCAGCAGCTTAGGAGACAGGGGGCGAGGCTACACCTTC.

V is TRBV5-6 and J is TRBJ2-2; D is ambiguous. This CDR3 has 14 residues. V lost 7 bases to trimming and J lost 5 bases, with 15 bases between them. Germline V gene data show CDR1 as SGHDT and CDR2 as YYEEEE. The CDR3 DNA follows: TGTGCCAGCGGGGTGGGCAGTACAACCGGGGAGCTGTTTTTT. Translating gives CASGVGSTTGELFF.

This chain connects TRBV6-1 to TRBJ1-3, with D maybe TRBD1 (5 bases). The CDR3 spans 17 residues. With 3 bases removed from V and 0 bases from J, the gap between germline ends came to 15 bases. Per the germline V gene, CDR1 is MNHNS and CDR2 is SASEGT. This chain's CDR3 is CASSETGLPSSGNTIYF. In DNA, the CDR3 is TGTGCCAGCAGTGAGACGGGACTGCCGAGCTCTGGAAACACCATATATTTT.

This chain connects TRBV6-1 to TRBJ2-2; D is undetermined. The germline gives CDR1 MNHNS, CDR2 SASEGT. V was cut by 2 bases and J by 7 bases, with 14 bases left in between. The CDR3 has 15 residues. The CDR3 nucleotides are TGTGCCAGCAGTGAACCGGGCCAAGGCAGCGGGGAGCTGTTTTTT. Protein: CASSEPGQGSGELFF.

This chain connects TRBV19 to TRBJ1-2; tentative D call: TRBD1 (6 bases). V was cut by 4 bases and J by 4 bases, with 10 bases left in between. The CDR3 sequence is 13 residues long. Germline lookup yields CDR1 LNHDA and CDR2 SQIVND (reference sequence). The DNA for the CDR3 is TGTGCCAGTAGTAGAACACAGGGCTATGGCTACACCTTC. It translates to CASSRTQGYGYTF.

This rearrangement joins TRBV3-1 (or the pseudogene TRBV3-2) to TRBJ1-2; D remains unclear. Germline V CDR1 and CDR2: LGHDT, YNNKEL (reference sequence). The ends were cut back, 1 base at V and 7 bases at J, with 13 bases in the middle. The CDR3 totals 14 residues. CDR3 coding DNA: TGTGCCAGCAGCCAAGGTTTTACGCGGAGTGGCTACACCTTC. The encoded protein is CASSQGFTRSGYTF.

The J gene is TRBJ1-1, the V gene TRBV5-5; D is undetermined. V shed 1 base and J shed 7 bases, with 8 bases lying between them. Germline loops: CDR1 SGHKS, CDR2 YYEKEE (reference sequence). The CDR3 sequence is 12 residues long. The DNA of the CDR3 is TGTGCCAGCAGCTTGTGGACCGATGAAGCTTTCTTT. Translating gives CASSLWTDEAFF.

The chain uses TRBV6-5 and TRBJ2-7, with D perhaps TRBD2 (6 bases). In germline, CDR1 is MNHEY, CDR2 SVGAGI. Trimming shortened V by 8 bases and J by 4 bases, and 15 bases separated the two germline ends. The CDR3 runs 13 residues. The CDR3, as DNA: TGTGCCAGCCGACCGGGGGTAGGATACGAGCAGTACTTC. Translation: CASRPGVGYEQYF.

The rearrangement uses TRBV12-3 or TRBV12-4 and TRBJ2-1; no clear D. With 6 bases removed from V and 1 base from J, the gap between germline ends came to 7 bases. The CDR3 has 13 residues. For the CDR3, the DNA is TGTGCCAGCAGCTCCATTTCCTACAATGAGCAGTTCTTC. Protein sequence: CASSSISYNEQFF.

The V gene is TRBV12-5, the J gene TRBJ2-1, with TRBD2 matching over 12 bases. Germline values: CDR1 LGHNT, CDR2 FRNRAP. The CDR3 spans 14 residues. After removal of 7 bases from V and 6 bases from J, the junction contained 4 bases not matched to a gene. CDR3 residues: CASAPSGGANEQFF. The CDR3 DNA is TGTGCTAGTGCCCCTAGCGGGGGGGCCAATGAGCAGTTCTTC.

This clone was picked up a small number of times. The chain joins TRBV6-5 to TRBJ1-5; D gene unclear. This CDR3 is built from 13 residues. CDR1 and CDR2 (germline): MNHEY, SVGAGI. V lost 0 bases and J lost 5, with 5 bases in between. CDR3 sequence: CASSYSNHQPQHF. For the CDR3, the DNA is TGTGCCAGCAGTTACTCGAACCATCAGCCCCAGCATTTT.

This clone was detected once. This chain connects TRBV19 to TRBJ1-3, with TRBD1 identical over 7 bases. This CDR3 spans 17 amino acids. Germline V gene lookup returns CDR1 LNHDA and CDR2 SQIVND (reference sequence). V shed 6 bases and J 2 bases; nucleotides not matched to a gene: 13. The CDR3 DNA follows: TGTGCCAGTAGCCCAACGATCGACAGGGCGGCTGGAAACACCATATATTTT. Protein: CASSPTIDRAAGNTIYF.

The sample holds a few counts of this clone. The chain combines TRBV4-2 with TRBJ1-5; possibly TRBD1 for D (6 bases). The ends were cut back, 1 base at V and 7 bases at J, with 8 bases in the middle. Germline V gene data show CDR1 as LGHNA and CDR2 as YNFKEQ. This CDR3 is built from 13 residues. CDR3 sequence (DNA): TGTGCCAGCAGCCAAGGGGGGGGCCAGCCCCAGCATTTT. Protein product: CASSQGGGQPQHF.

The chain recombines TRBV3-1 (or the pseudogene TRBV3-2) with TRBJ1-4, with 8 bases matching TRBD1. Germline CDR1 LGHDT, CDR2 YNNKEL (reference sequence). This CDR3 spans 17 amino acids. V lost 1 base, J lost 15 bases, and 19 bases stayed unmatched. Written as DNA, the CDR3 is TGTGCCAGCAGCCAAGGATGGTCCGACAGGGGTCTCCTGGAGTTGTTTTTT. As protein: CASSQGWSDRGLLELFF.

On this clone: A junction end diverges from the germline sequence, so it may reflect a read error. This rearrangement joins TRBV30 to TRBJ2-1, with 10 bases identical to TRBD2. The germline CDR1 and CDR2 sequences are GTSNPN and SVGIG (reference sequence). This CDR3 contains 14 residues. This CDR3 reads CARRVAGGQNEQFF. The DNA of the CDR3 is TGTGCCCGGAGGGTAGCGGGGGGCCAAAATGAGCAGTTCTTC.

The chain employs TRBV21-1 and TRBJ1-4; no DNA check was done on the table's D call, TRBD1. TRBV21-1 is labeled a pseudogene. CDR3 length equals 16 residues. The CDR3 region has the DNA TGTGCCATCACTCCGGGACAGGGAGAAGTAGATGAAAAACTGTTTTTT. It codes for CAITPGQGEVDEKLFF.

CDR3 residues: CASSLVSSGDTEAFF. As DNA, the CDR3 is TGTGCCAGCAGCTTAGTTTCTTCGGGGGACACTGAAGCTTTCTTT. The chain carries TRBV7-8 and TRBJ1-1; D may be TRBD1 (5 bases). Germline V gene sequence: CDR1 SGHVS, CDR2 FQNEAQ. This CDR3 contains 15 residues. The V end lost 1 base, the J end lost 3 bases, and 12 bases lay between the germline ends.

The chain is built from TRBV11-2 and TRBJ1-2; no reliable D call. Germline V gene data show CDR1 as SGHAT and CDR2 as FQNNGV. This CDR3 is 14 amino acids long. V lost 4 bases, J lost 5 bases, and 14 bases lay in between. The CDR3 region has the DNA TGTGCCAGCAGCTCCCGGGTCTTAGCATATGGCTACACCTTC. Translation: CASSSRVLAYGYTF.

In DNA form, the CDR3 reads TGTGCCAGCAGTTGGACGGGTTCTCTCACAGATACGCAGTATTTT. Amino acid sequence: CASSWTGSLTDTQYF. The chain uses TRBV6-5 and TRBJ2-3; unclear D gene. This CDR3 contains 15 residues. The V gene lost 4 bases and the J gene lost 2 bases, with 13 bases spanning the gap. Looked up from germline, CDR1 is MNHEY and CDR2 is SVGAGI.

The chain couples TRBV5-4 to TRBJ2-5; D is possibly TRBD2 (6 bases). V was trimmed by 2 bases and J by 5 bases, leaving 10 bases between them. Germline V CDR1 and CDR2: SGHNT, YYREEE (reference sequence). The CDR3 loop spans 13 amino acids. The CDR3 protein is CASSLPGRETQYF. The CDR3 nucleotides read TGTGCCAGCAGCTTACCAGGGAGGGAGACCCAGTACTTC.

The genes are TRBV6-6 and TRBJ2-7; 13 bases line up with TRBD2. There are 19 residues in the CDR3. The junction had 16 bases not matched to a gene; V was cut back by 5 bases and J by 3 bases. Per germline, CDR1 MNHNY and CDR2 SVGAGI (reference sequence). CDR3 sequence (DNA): TGTGCCAGCAGTCAGGGACGCCCCGGACTAGCGGGGGATAACTACGAGCAGTACTTC. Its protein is CASSQGRPGLAGDNYEQYF.

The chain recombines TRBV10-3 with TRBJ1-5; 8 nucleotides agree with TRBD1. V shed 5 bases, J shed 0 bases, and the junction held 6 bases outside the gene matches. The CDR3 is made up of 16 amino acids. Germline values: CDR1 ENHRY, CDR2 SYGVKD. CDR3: CAISRKDRDSNQPQHF. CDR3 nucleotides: TGTGCCATCAGTAGAAAGGACAGGGATAGCAATCAGCCCCAGCATTTT.

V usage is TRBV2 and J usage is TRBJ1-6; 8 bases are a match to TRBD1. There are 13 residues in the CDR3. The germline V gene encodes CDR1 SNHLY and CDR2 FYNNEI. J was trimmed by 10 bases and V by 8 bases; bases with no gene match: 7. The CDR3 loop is CASSGQGKSPLHF. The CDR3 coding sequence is TGTGCCAGCTCCGGACAGGGCAAGTCACCCCTCCACTTT.

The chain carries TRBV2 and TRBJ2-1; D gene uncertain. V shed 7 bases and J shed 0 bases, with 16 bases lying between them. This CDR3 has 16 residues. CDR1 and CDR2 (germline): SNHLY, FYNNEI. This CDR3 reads CASIKEIGSSYNEQFF. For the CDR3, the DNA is TGTGCCAGCATCAAAGAAATTGGCAGCTCCTACAATGAGCAGTTCTTC.

CDR3 DNA sequence: TGTGCCAGCAGTTACGGAGGCGGGGGGGTCGGAGAGACCCAGTACTTC. Translated, it gives CASSYGGGGVGETQYF. The V call is TRBV6-5, the J call TRBJ2-5, with 9 positions matching TRBD2. CDR3 length equals 16 residues. The trim removed 2 bases at V and 4 bases at J, leaving 8 bases unmatched. Per the germline V gene, CDR1 is MNHEY and CDR2 is SVGAGI.